These T cell receptor beta chains were read from a single sample in a study of PD-L1 blockade in urothelial cancer. Libraries were prepared by immunoSEQ multiplex PCR; TCRdb keeps only in-frame clonotypes and omits some of them. This sample has about 21,000 clones, with around 91% found just once. The specimen was PBMCs, collected around atezolizumab (anti-PD-L1) treatment. These receptors were taken from a woman aged 55-70 years with urothelial cancer. The CDR3 runs from the conserved cysteine through the conserved F or W.

v_call: TRBV6-1; j_call: TRBJ2-7; cdr3_aa: CASSLARAKYF
v_call: TRBV28; j_call: TRBJ2-5; cdr3_aa: CASSAQGGSTMQETQYF
v_call: TRBV5-1; j_call: TRBJ2-7; cdr3_aa: CASREGAGYEQYF
v_call: TRBV27; j_call: TRBJ2-7; cdr3_aa: CASSVRDTAYEQYF
v_call: TRBV9; j_call: TRBJ2-3; cdr3_aa: CASSLRWTSGSVSDTQYF
v_call: TRBV19; j_call: TRBJ2-1; cdr3_aa: CASSSGAGNRYNEQFF
v_call: TRBV28; j_call: TRBJ1-5; cdr3_aa: CASRTGGSGQPQHF
v_call: TRBV7-2; j_call: TRBJ2-7; cdr3_aa: CASSRTGGLYEQYF
v_call: TRBV15; j_call: TRBJ1-2; cdr3_aa: CATSRDLTSYGYTF
v_call: TRBV5-8; j_call: TRBJ2-2; cdr3_aa: CASSPTFRTGELFF
v_call: TRBV9; j_call: TRBJ2-3; cdr3_aa: CASSLGVRGIRTDTQYF
v_call: TRBV10-3; j_call: TRBJ1-1; cdr3_aa: CAISLGQMNTEAFF
v_call: TRBV29-1; j_call: TRBJ2-7; cdr3_aa: CSVGRREASEQYF
v_call: TRBV5-1; j_call: TRBJ2-3; cdr3_aa: CASSLPTGSGTDTQYF
v_call: TRBV29-1; j_call: TRBJ2-3; cdr3_aa: CSVGQGADTQYF
v_call: TRBV9; j_call: TRBJ1-4; cdr3_aa: CASSVDSGLEGKLFF
v_call: TRBV6-4; j_call: TRBJ2-7; cdr3_aa: CASRETGHSSYEQYF
v_call: TRBV9; j_call: TRBJ2-7; cdr3_aa: CASSGQGAYEQYF
v_call: TRBV5-1; j_call: TRBJ2-1; cdr3_aa: CASSPGQGPYNEQFF
v_call: TRBV7-6; j_call: TRBJ1-2; cdr3_aa: CASSLVGGNYGYTF
v_call: TRBV27; j_call: TRBJ2-1; cdr3_aa: CASGLAGGAVGIDEQFF
v_call: TRBV29-1; j_call: TRBJ2-7; cdr3_aa: CSIGTGAYEQYF
v_call: TRBV4-2; j_call: TRBJ2-4; cdr3_aa: CASSQEGGRPVAKNIQYF
v_call: TRBV19; j_call: TRBJ1-5; cdr3_aa: CASSRSRDSNQPQHF
v_call: TRBV7-3; j_call: TRBJ2-3; cdr3_aa: CASSLLAASTDTQYF
v_call: TRBV9; j_call: TRBJ2-5; cdr3_aa: CASSPTEDRGQETQYF
v_call: TRBV5-4; j_call: TRBJ2-7; cdr3_aa: CASSHPGQIYEQYF
v_call: TRBV20-1; j_call: TRBJ1-4; cdr3_aa: CSAVKQKLFF
v_call: TRBV30; j_call: TRBJ1-5; cdr3_aa: CAWSRGTGTFNQPQHF
v_call: TRBV5-1; j_call: TRBJ2-5; cdr3_aa: CASSLPGGQETQYF
v_call: TRBV6-8; j_call: TRBJ2-7; cdr3_aa: CASSEVGRAVYEQYF
v_call: TRBV6-5; j_call: TRBJ2-3; cdr3_aa: CASSYSAGTGEGTQYF
v_call: TRBV28; j_call: TRBJ1-2; cdr3_aa: CASSLGQGRGYTF
v_call: TRBV27; j_call: TRBJ2-5; cdr3_aa: CASSPWTGQETQYF
v_call: TRBV5-4; j_call: TRBJ2-7; cdr3_aa: CASSSGLAGTGEQYF
v_call: TRBV5-1; j_call: TRBJ2-7; cdr3_aa: CASSPTGTGFYEQYF
v_call: TRBV27; j_call: TRBJ2-1; cdr3_aa: CASSLLWRENEQFF
v_call: TRBV19; j_call: TRBJ2-1; cdr3_aa: CASIAGGGYNEQFF
v_call: TRBV5-1; j_call: TRBJ2-7; cdr3_aa: CASSLAGTESSYEQYF
v_call: TRBV28; j_call: TRBJ2-5; cdr3_aa: CASSPIGQIQETQYF
v_call: TRBV19; j_call: TRBJ2-7; cdr3_aa: CASSIRVFYEQYF
v_call: TRBV27; j_call: TRBJ1-2; cdr3_aa: CASSLSRQGNYGYTF
v_call: TRBV5-6; j_call: TRBJ2-5; cdr3_aa: CASSLPGGAPQETQYF
v_call: TRBV19; j_call: TRBJ1-1; cdr3_aa: CASYRRGNTEAFF
v_call: TRBV14; j_call: TRBJ2-3; cdr3_aa: CASSQRWEVGTDTQYF
v_call: TRBV9; j_call: TRBJ2-7; cdr3_aa: CASSTSPGLALYEQYF
v_call: TRBV2; j_call: TRBJ2-2; cdr3_aa: CASRALGLRGGGELFF
v_call: TRBV30; j_call: TRBJ2-1; cdr3_aa: CAWMGGRAVLSSYNEQFF
v_call: TRBV6-6; j_call: TRBJ2-7; cdr3_aa: CASSTIAGAYEQYF
v_call: TRBV6-6; j_call: TRBJ1-3; cdr3_aa: CASSYSKQGAGNTIYF
v_call: TRBV18; j_call: TRBJ2-3; cdr3_aa: CASSPGQGPTDTQYF
v_call: TRBV4-3; j_call: TRBJ1-2; cdr3_aa: CASSQDRTGEYGYTF
v_call: TRBV7-6; j_call: TRBJ2-1; cdr3_aa: CASSLLGLYNEQFF
v_call: TRBV5-1; j_call: TRBJ2-7; cdr3_aa: CASTFVTDTYEQYF
v_call: TRBV7-2; j_call: TRBJ2-1; cdr3_aa: CASSQNGAGGYNEQFF
v_call: TRBV7-9; j_call: TRBJ1-1; cdr3_aa: CASSLSSGGPTEAFF
v_call: TRBV5-5; j_call: TRBJ2-7; cdr3_aa: CASSWGQGSGYEQYF